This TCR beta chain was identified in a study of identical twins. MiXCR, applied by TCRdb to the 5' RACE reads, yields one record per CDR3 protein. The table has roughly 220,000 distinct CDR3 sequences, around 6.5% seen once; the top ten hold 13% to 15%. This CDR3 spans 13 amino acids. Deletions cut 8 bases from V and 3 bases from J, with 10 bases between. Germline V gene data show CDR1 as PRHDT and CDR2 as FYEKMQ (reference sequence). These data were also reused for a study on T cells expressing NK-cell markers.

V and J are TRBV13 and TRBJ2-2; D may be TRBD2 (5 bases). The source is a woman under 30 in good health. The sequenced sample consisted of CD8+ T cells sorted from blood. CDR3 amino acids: CASDLADTGELFF. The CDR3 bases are TGTGCCAGCGACCTAGCCGACACCGGGGAGCTGTTTTTT.